These 20 T cell receptor beta chains came from one sample sequenced in a study of shared clonotypes between healthy human individuals. TCRdb's copy holds only in-frame clones and misses some; the assay was immunoSEQ multiplex PCR. There are around 2,100,000 clones in the sample; about 95% occur only once, and less than 1.5% lies in the top ten. Terminally differentiated effector memory CD45RA+ cells were excluded by CCR7 positive selection of CD45RO-negative cells. Source material: naive CD8+ T cells sorted from blood. The receptor set was obtained from a man younger than 35 in good health.

The chain joins TRBV4-1 to TRBJ1-3; no clear D gene. V shed 0 bases and J shed 0 bases, with 6 bases lying between them. CDR3 length: 15 residues. Germline V CDR1 and CDR2: MGHRA, YSYEKL. CDR3: CASSQDLSSGNTIYF. The CDR3 bases are TGCGCCAGCAGCCAAGATCTATCCTCTGGAAACACCATATATTTT.

The V gene is TRBV9, the J gene TRBJ2-1; 13 positions match TRBD2. With 5 bases clipped from V and 6 bases from J, the junction kept 8 bases outside the gene matches. Germline V gene data show CDR1 as SGDLS and CDR2 as YYNGEE. This CDR3 has 16 residues. CDR3 in amino acids: CASSPERLAGGNEQFF. For the CDR3, the DNA is TGTGCCAGCAGTCCCGAAAGACTAGCGGGAGGCAATGAGCAGTTCTTC.

This clone has just one count. The gene calls are TRBV27 and TRBJ1-5; D uncertain. Trimming shortened V by 3 bases and J by 2 bases, and 11 bases separated the two germline ends. The CDR3 covers 15 residues. The V gene's germline CDR1 is MNHEY and CDR2 SMNVEV (reference sequence). CDR3 protein: CASSFMGSGNQPQHF. The CDR3 coding sequence is TGTGCCAGCAGTTTTATGGGTAGCGGCAATCAGCCCCAGCATTTT.

This chain uses TRBV28 with TRBJ1-5; a weak D match, TRBD1 (5 bases). V was cut by 6 bases and J by 5 bases, with 11 bases left in between. The CDR3 runs 13 residues. CDR1 and CDR2 from the germline V gene are MDHEN and SYDVKM. CDR3 coding DNA: TGTGCCAGCAGAGGGGTGGGATATCAGCCCCAGCATTTT. Its protein is CASRGVGYQPQHF.

V is TRBV28 and J is TRBJ1-4; D is ambiguous. The V gene's germline CDR1 is MDHEN and CDR2 SYDVKM. V was trimmed by 6 bases and J by 13 bases, leaving 27 bases between them. CDR3 length: 16 amino acids. CDR3 sequence: CASREKEEKNEKGLFF. CDR3 bases: TGTGCCAGCAGAGAAAAGGAGGAGAAGAATGAAAAGGGACTGTTTTTT. Full variable domain (rest looked up from reference TRBV28 and TRBJ1-4): DVKVTQSSRYLVKRTGEKVFLECVQDMDHENMFWYRQDPGLGLRLIYFSYDVKMKEKGDIPEGYSVSREKKERFSLILESASTNQTSMYLCASREKEEKNEKGLFFGSGTQLSVL.

This clone was detected once. The V call is TRBV28, the J call TRBJ2-7; 7 positions match TRBD1. V dropped 3 bases and J dropped 5; count of bases not matched to a gene: 10. This CDR3 has 15 amino acids. The germline V gene encodes CDR1 MDHEN and CDR2 SYDVKM. The CDR3 region has the DNA TGTGCCAGCAGTTTTATAGGGGGCCCCGGGAACGAGCAGTACTTC. Translation gives CASSFIGGPGNEQYF.

The chain employs TRBV5-6 and TRBJ1-1; perhaps TRBD1 as D (6 bases). The CDR3 covers 15 residues. Trimming pared 4 bases from V and 0 bases from J, leaving 13 bases between. Germline assignment: CDR1 SGHDT and CDR2 YYEEEE. This CDR3 is CASSPTGTLNTEAFF. The DNA of the CDR3 is TGTGCCAGCAGCCCCACCGGGACACTGAACACTGAAGCTTTCTTT. The whole variable domain, remainder taken from reference TRBV5-6 and TRBJ1-1, is DAGVTQSPTHLIKTRGQQVTLRCSPKSGHDTVSWYQQALGQGPQFIFQYYEEEERQRGNFPDRFSGHQFPNYSSELNVNALLLGDSALYLCASSPTGTLNTEAFFGQGTRLTVV.

Comments on this clone: Additional DNA sequences in this sample encode the identical CDR3. J is TRBJ2-3 and V is TRBV7-9; D call uncertain. There are 12 residues in the CDR3. Per germline, CDR1 SEHNR and CDR2 FQNEAQ (reference sequence). V lost 5 bases and J 3 bases, leaving 6 bases between the germline ends. Here the CDR3 reads CASSQTTDTQYF. CDR3 coding DNA: TGTGCCAGCAGCCAAACTACAGATACGCAGTATTTT.

Concerning this clone: This same CDR3 is encoded by further DNA sequences in the sample. V and J are TRBV5-1 and TRBJ1-1; D is undetermined. The CDR3 extends over 15 amino acids. The V and J ends lost 0 bases and 1 base respectively, with 10 bases between them. The germline gives CDR1 SGHRS, CDR2 YFSETQ. The CDR3 is CASSLGVVRNTEAFF. In nucleotides, the CDR3 is TGCGCCAGCAGCTTGGGAGTGGTCCGGAACACTGAAGCTTTCTTT.

This clone was observed a single time. The chain couples TRBV6-5 to TRBJ1-1; D remains ambiguous. Germline V gene lookup returns CDR1 MNHEY and CDR2 SVGAGI. This CDR3 is built from 13 residues. The germline V and J ends were trimmed by 4 bases and 4 bases, with 10 bases remaining between them. The CDR3: CASSWREGTEAFF. CDR3 nucleotides: TGTGCCAGCAGTTGGAGAGAGGGCACTGAAGCTTTCTTT.

The rearrangement uses TRBV19 and TRBJ1-5; D unresolved. Trimming stripped 5 bases from V and 3 bases from J, with 11 bases between. Germline V gives CDR1 LNHDA, CDR2 SQIVND (reference sequence). The CDR3 spans 14 residues. DNA of the CDR3: TGTGCCAGTAGTTGGGGAGAGGTCAATCAGCCCCAGCATTTT. Translating gives CASSWGEVNQPQHF.

The rearrangement links TRBV7-2 to TRBJ2-5; tentatively, D is TRBD2 (6 bases). The ends were cut back, 4 bases at V and 5 bases at J, with 17 bases in the middle. Germline-derived CDR1 and CDR2 are SGHTA and FQGNSA. The CDR3 totals 15 residues. The CDR3 sequence: CASSSPSGRGETQYF. The CDR3, as DNA: TGTGCCAGCAGCTCCCCCAGCGGGCGTGGGGAGACCCAGTACTTC.

The chain joins TRBV4-2 to TRBJ2-7, with D perhaps matching TRBD1 (6 bases). CDR3 size: 14 residues. The ends were cut back, 4 bases at V and 2 bases at J, with 12 bases in the middle. CDR1 and CDR2 (germline): LGHNA, YNFKEQ. This CDR3 reads CASSPSGHPYEQYF. The CDR3, as DNA: TGTGCCAGCAGCCCTTCGGGACACCCCTACGAGCAGTACTTC.

The chain couples TRBV2 to TRBJ2-4, with TRBD1 identical over 11 bases. V shed 6 bases, J shed 4 bases, and the junction held 2 bases outside the gene matches. Germline lookup yields CDR1 SNHLY and CDR2 FYNNEI. The CDR3 length is 14 residues. The CDR3 sequence: CASRGTGGKNIQYF. CDR3 coding DNA: TGTGCCAGCAGGGGGACAGGGGGGAAAAACATTCAGTACTTC. Full variable domain (rest looked up from reference TRBV2 and TRBJ2-4): EPEVTQTPSHQVTQMGQEVILRCVPISNHLYFYWYRQILGQKVEFLVSFYNNEISEKSEIFDDQFSVERPDGSNFTLKIRSTKLEDSAMYFCASRGTGGKNIQYFGAGTRLSVL.

V gene TRBV2 combines with J gene TRBJ2-5; 7 bases agree with TRBD2. Unmatched junction bases numbered 5, after V lost 2 bases and J lost 5 bases. Germline CDR1 and CDR2: SNHLY and FYNNEI. The CDR3 contains 14 residues. In DNA form, the CDR3 reads TGTGCCAGCAGTGAATTTGGGGAGGGGGAGACCCAGTACTTC. Amino acids: CASSEFGEGETQYF.

The chain uses TRBV2 and TRBJ2-7, with D possibly matching TRBD2 (6 bases). V dropped 2 bases and J dropped 4 bases, with 12 bases sitting between them. There are 14 residues in the CDR3. From germline, CDR1 is SNHLY and CDR2 FYNNEI. The CDR3 DNA reads as TGTGCCAGCAGTGAAAGCGGGTTCTCTTACGAGCAGTACTTC. Protein: CASSESGFSYEQYF.

This chain links TRBV13 with TRBJ2-7, with no clear D. Germline V gene sequence: CDR1 PRHDT, CDR2 FYEKMQ (reference sequence). The V and J ends lost 0 bases and 3 bases respectively, with 6 bases between them. CDR3 length equals 13 residues. CDR3 protein: CASSLGDRYEQYF. The CDR3 region has the DNA TGTGCCAGCAGCTTAGGGGATCGCTACGAGCAGTACTTC.

J is TRBJ2-7 and V is TRBV30; D not resolved. Trimming took 2 bases from V and 4 from J, leaving 12 bases between them. There are 13 residues in the CDR3. Germline CDR1 reads GTSNPN; CDR2 reads SVGIG (reference sequence). In DNA, the CDR3 is TGTGCCTGGAGTACGGCCCTGGGGTACGAGCAGTACTTC. Translating it yields CAWSTALGYEQYF.

This clone was observed a few times. This chain connects TRBV5-4 to TRBJ2-7; D gene ambiguous. This CDR3 spans 11 amino acids. Trimming left V 2 bases short and J 7 bases short, with 7 bases between. Germline values: CDR1 SGHNT, CDR2 YYREEE (reference sequence). The CDR3 nucleotides read TGTGCCAGCAGCTTTATGAGTGAGCAGTACTTC. This sequence encodes CASSFMSEQYF.

The V call is TRBV7-6, the J call TRBJ2-5, with 13 nucleotides matching TRBD2. This CDR3 region has 15 residues. V was clipped by 3 bases and J by 2 bases; unmatched bases: 0. Germline loops: CDR1 SGHVS, CDR2 FNYEAQ. CDR3: CASSLTSGGQETQYF. The CDR3 DNA follows: TGTGCCAGCAGCTTGACTAGCGGGGGGCAAGAGACCCAGTACTTC.